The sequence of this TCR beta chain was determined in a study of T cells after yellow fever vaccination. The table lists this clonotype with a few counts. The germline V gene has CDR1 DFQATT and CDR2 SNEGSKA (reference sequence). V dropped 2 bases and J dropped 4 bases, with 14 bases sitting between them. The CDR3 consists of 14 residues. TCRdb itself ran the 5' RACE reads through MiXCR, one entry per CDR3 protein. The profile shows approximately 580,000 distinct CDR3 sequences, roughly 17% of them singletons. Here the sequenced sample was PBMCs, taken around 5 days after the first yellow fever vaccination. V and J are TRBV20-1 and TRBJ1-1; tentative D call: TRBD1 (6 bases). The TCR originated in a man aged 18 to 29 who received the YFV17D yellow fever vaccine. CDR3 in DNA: TGCAGTGCTAGAATTCGAACAGGGTTCACTGAAGCTTTCTTT. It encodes CSARIRTGFTEAFF.